This is a list of T cell receptor beta chains from one sample in a study of blood T cell repertoires in COVID-19. The protocol was immunoSEQ multiplex PCR, while the TCRdb copy is restricted to in-frame clones and leaves out a portion. The table has roughly 110,000 clones, under 95% seen once. Material: peripheral blood. Receptor source: a woman aged 30 to 39 with acute or convalescent COVID-19. Each CDR3 is given with its conserved first and last residue. The D gene is left open where the match is weak. Rows give clone size only sometimes, using once, few, many, or a class for an expanded clone.

D | J | size | V | CDR3 | DNA
. | TRBJ1-2 | . | TRBV28 | CASSLQGNYGYTF | TGTGCCAGCAGTTTACAGGGAAACTATGGCTACACCTTC
TRBD1 | TRBJ2-1 | . | TRBV28 | CASSLLDRDGNEQFF | TGTGCCAGCAGTTTATTAGACAGGGATGGCAATGAGCAGTTCTTC
TRBD1 | TRBJ1-2 | . | TRBV10-2 | CASGPGQGTYGYTF | TGCGCCAGCGGCCCGGGACAGGGGACCTATGGCTACACCTTC
. | TRBJ1-1 | . | TRBV5-4 | CASSPDSFLNTEAFF | TGTGCCAGCAGCCCGGACAGTTTCCTGAACACTGAAGCTTTCTTT
TRBD1 | TRBJ1-6 | . | TRBV28 | CASSSYRGANSPLHF | TGTGCCAGCAGTTCGTACAGGGGGGCCAATTCACCCCTCCACTTT
TRBD2 | TRBJ2-3 | medium-sized | TRBV5-4 | CASSPGLAGFTDTQYF | TGTGCCAGCAGCCCGGGACTAGCGGGATTCACAGATACGCAGTATTTT
. | TRBJ1-1 | . | TRBV12-3/TRBV12-4 | CASSRGQNTEAFF | TGTGCCAGCAGCCGTGGACAGAACACTGAAGCTTTCTTT
TRBD1 | TRBJ2-7 | few | TRBV5-8 | CASSWDRTYEQYF | TGTGCCAGCAGTTGGGACAGAACCTACGAGCAGTACTTC
. | TRBJ2-7 | . | TRBV27 | CASSKAGYEQYF | TGTGCCAGCAGTAAAGCGGGCTACGAGCAGTACTTC
. | TRBJ2-1 | . | TRBV5-1 | CASSPSEESYNEQFF | TGCGCCAGCAGCCCTAGCGAAGAGTCCTACAATGAGCAGTTCTTC
TRBD1 | TRBJ1-2 | . | TRBV5-5 | CASSPGDREDYGYTF | TGTGCCAGCAGCCCGGGGGACAGGGAGGACTATGGCTACACCTTC
. | TRBJ2-4 | . | TRBV5-1 | CASSLTGFAKNIQYF | TGCGCCAGCAGCTTGACGGGATTCGCCAAAAACATTCAGTACTTC
TRBD1 | TRBJ2-7 | . | TRBV4-3 | CASSPDRGYEQYF | TGCGCCAGCAGCCCGGACAGGGGTTACGAGCAGTACTTC
. | TRBJ2-7 | . | TRBV11-2 | CASSSVYEQYF | TGTGCCAGCAGCTCCGTCTACGAGCAGTACTTC
TRBD1 | TRBJ2-7 | . | TRBV28 | CASSSNRQGAAYEQYF | TGTGCCAGCAGTTCCAACAGACAGGGGGCCGCCTACGAGCAGTACTTC
TRBD1 | TRBJ2-7 | . | TRBV3-1/TRBV3-2 | CASSQTGRIYEQYF | TGTGCCAGCAGCCAGACAGGGCGAATTTACGAGCAGTACTTC
. | TRBJ1-1 | . | TRBV19 | CASSVGGPLNTEAFF | TGTGCCAGTAGTGTCGGAGGCCCACTAAACACTGAAGCTTTCTTT
TRBD1 | TRBJ1-6 | . | TRBV2 | CASSLQQGVAPLHF | TGTGCCAGCTCACTGCAGCAGGGGGTGGCACCCCTCCACTTT
TRBD1 | TRBJ1-2 | . | TRBV5-4 | CASSVDRGYGYTF | TGTGCCAGCAGCGTAGACAGGGGCTATGGCTACACCTTC
. | TRBJ1-1 | . | TRBV6-5 | CASSYFAREEAFF | TGTGCCAGCAGTTACTTCGCCAGGGAAGAAGCTTTCTTT
. | TRBJ2-3 | . | TRBV9 | CASSVSSGYTDTQYF | TGTGCCAGCAGCGTTTCAAGCGGGTACACAGATACGCAGTATTTT
. | TRBJ1-4 | . | TRBV7-2 | CASSWTATNEKLFF | TGTGCCAGCAGCTGGACAGCAACTAATGAAAAACTGTTTTTT
. | TRBJ2-3 | . | TRBV29-1 | CSVVTSGGGDTQYF | TGCAGCGTTGTAACCAGCGGCGGCGGGGATACGCAGTATTTT
TRBD2 | TRBJ2-5 | . | TRBV2 | CASAGLAGGPEETQYF | TGTGCCAGCGCGGGACTAGCGGGGGGGCCGGAGGAGACCCAGTACTTC
. | TRBJ1-1 | . | TRBV12-3/TRBV12-4 | CASSLSDITEAFF | TGTGCCAGCAGTTTATCAGACATCACTGAAGCTTTCTTT
TRBD1 | TRBJ2-7 | . | TRBV11-3 | CASSPRTGLSYEQYF | TGTGCCAGCAGCCCTCGGACAGGGTTATCCTACGAGCAGTACTTC
. | TRBJ2-7 | . | TRBV7-3 | CASSLQQGPYEQYF | TGTGCCAGCAGCTTACAACAGGGACCCTACGAGCAGTACTTC
TRBD1 | TRBJ1-1 | . | TRBV2 | CASRRDSGNTEAFF | TGTGCCAGCAGACGGGACAGTGGGAACACTGAAGCTTTCTTT
TRBD2 | TRBJ2-3 | . | TRBV4-2 | CASSQGPPTSGGGSDTQYF | TGTGCCAGCAGCCAAGGACCCCCTACTAGCGGGGGAGGGTCAGATACGCAGTATTTT
. | TRBJ1-1 | . | TRBV3-1/TRBV3-2 | CASSQDRSGWAEAFF | TGTGCCAGCAGCCAAGATAGGAGTGGGTGGGCTGAAGCTTTCTTT
. | TRBJ2-2 | . | TRBV6-5 | CASSRGYDTGELFF | TGTGCCAGCAGCCGAGGTTATGACACCGGGGAGCTGTTTTTT
TRBD1 | TRBJ2-7 | . | TRBV9 | CASSVAGTVGEQYF | TGTGCCAGCAGCGTAGCTGGGACAGTAGGCGAGCAGTACTTC
. | TRBJ2-7 | . | TRBV25-1 | CASSPPTDYEQYF | TGTGCCAGCAGTCCCCCGACTGACTACGAGCAGTACTTC
TRBD2 | TRBJ2-1 | once | TRBV19 | CASSIASGNPYNEQFF | TGTGCCAGTAGTATAGCTAGCGGGAACCCCTACAATGAGCAGTTCTTC
. | TRBJ2-1 | . | TRBV6-2/TRBV6-3 | CASTPLGSTYNEQFF | TGTGCCAGCACCCCCCTAGGCAGTACCTACAATGAGCAGTTCTTC
TRBD2 | TRBJ2-1 | . | TRBV7-6 | CASSLMTSETYNEQFF | TGTGCCAGCAGCTTAATGACTAGCGAGACCTACAATGAGCAGTTCTTC
. | TRBJ1-5 | . | TRBV6-2/TRBV6-3 | CASSYPRLPQHF | TGTGCCAGCAGTTACCCCCGTTTGCCCCAGCATTTT
. | TRBJ2-5 | . | TRBV7-2 | CARNGLETQYF | TGTGCCAGGAACGGACTGGAGACCCAGTACTTC
. | TRBJ1-1 | . | TRBV2 | CASAADTEAFF | TGTGCCAGCGCGGCTGACACTGAAGCTTTCTTT
TRBD2 | TRBJ2-3 | . | TRBV7-6 | CASSSLAGGGDTQYF | TGTGCCAGCAGCTCCCTAGCGGGAGGGGGTGATACGCAGTATTTT
TRBD2 | TRBJ2-7 | . | TRBV5-1 | CASSLTGGTGRAGNEQYF | TGCGCCAGCAGCTTGACGGGTGGGACCGGGAGGGCCGGGAACGAGCAGTACTTC
TRBD2 | TRBJ2-1 | . | TRBV13 | CASSFLAGEGHEQFF | TGTGCCAGCAGCTTTCTAGCGGGAGAGGGCCATGAGCAGTTCTTC
. | TRBJ2-3 | . | TRBV11-2 | CASSLSPRGDTQYF | TGTGCCAGCAGCTTATCTCCGCGGGGAGATACGCAGTATTTT
. | TRBJ1-2 | . | TRBV18 | CASSPLRANYGYTF | TGTGCCAGCTCACCACTGCGAGCTAACTATGGCTACACCTTC
. | TRBJ2-1 | . | TRBV5-6 | CASSAKYNEQFF | TGTGCCAGCAGCGCGAAGTACAATGAGCAGTTCTTC
TRBD1 | TRBJ1-2 | . | TRBV5-5 | CASSPEDRGYYGYTF | TGTGCCAGCAGCCCCGAGGACAGGGGATACTATGGCTACACCTTC
. | TRBJ2-1 | once | TRBV11-2 | CASSWEVRVEQFF | TGTGCCAGCAGCTGGGAGGTTCGGGTAGAGCAGTTCTTC
TRBD1 | TRBJ1-1 | . | TRBV3-1/TRBV3-2 | CASSHAGQAHTEAFF | TGTGCCAGCAGCCATGCCGGACAGGCGCACACTGAAGCTTTCTTT
. | TRBJ2-7 | . | TRBV27 | CASSAPGDRGHHEQYF | TGTGCCAGCAGCGCCCCGGGGGACAGAGGGCACCACGAGCAGTACTTC